This T cell receptor (beta chain) emerged from a study of siplizumab effects on memory and regulatory T cells. Germline V lookup: CDR1 ENHRY, CDR2 SYGVKD. The CDR3 is 14 residues long. Between the trimmed V and J ends, which lost 2 bases and 3 bases, there was a span of 10 bases. Profiled with immunoSEQ multiplex PCR; TCRdb holds only in-frame clones, not every one. The sample has 100,000 or so clones, about 91% seen once; the top ten hold more than 2.5%. Material: CD4+ T cells sorted from blood. The chain employs TRBV10-3 and TRBJ1-2, with D unclear. This clonotype was sampled from a human donor in good health. Some clones in this sample may be carry-over from other donors' samples. CDR3 in DNA: TGTGCCATCAGTGAGATGTACCAAGACTATGGCTACACCTTC. It is translated as CAISEMYQDYGYTF.